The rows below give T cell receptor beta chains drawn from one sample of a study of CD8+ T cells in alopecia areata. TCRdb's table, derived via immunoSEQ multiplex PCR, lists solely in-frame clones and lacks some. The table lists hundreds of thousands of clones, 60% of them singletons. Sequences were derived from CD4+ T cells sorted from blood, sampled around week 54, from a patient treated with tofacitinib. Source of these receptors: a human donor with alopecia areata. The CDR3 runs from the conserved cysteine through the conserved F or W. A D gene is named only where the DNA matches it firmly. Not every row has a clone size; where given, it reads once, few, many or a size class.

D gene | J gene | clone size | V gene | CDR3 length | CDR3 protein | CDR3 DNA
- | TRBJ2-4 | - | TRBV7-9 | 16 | CASSPDTLLAKNIQYF | TGTGCCAGCAGCCCGGACACACTTTTAGCCAAAAACATTCAGTACTTC
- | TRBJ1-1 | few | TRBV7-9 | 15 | CASSLGGPGPTEAFF | TGTGCCAGCAGCTTAGGAGGTCCGGGTCCCACTGAAGCTTTCTTT
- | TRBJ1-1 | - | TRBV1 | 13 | CTSRSRGYTEAFF | TGCACCAGCAGATCCAGGGGATACACTGAAGCTTTCTTT
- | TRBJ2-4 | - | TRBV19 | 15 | CASSIIAQGPNIQYF | TGTGCCAGTAGTATCATAGCGCAAGGACCAAACATTCAGTACTTC
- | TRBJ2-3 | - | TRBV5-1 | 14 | CASSLVLSTDTQYF | TGCGCCAGCAGCTTGGTTTTAAGCACAGATACGCAGTATTTT
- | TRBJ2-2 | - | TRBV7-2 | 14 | CASSLAGGTGELFF | TGTGCCAGCAGCTTAGCAGGGGGGACCGGGGAGCTGTTTTTT
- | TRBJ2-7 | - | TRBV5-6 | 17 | CASSLKFLAPRSYEQYF | TGTGCCAGCAGCTTGAAGTTCCTAGCGCCGAGGTCTTACGAGCAGTACTTC
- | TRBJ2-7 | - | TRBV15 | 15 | CATSRGPPGAYEQYF | TGTGCCACCAGCAGAGGGCCTCCGGGGGCCTACGAGCAGTACTTC
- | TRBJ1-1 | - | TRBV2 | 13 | CASKTELNTEAFF | TGTGCCAGCAAAACGGAACTGAACACTGAAGCTTTCTTT
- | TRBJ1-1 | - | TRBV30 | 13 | CAWSVYMNTEAFF | TGTGCCTGGAGTGTTTACATGAACACTGAAGCTTTCTTT
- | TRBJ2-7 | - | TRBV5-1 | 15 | CASSLVNLSSYEQYF | TGCGCCAGCAGCTTGGTGAACCTTAGCTCCTACGAGCAGTACTTC
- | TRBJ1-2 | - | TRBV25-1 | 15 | CASSQESSRDYGYTF | TGTGCCAGCAGTCAAGAGTCGTCCAGGGACTATGGCTACACCTTC
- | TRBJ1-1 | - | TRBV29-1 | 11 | CSVRSLGEAFF | TGCAGCGTAAGGTCCTTAGGTGAAGCTTTCTTT
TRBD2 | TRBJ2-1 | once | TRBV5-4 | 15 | CASSLKLAGDNEQFF | TGTGCCAGCAGCTTGAAACTAGCGGGGGACAATGAGCAGTTCTTC
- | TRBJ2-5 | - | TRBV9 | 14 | CASSPAGELETQYF | TGTGCCAGCAGCCCCGCCGGAGAATTGGAGACCCAGTACTTC
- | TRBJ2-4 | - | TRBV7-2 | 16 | CASSLSPALAKNIQYF | TGTGCCAGCAGCTTGTCCCCAGCACTAGCCAAAAACATTCAGTACTTC
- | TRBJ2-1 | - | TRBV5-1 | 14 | CASSGTYSYNEQFF | TGCGCCAGCAGCGGGACCTACTCCTACAATGAGCAGTTCTTC
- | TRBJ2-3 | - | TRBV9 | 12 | CASSLSTDTQYF | TGTGCCAGCAGCTTAAGCACAGATACGCAGTATTTT
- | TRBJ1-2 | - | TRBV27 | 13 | CASSLRGSYGYTF | TGTGCCAGCAGTCTCAGGGGTAGTTATGGCTACACCTTC
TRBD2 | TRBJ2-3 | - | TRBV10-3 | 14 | CAISEQRGPDTQYF | TGTGCCATCAGTGAGCAGCGGGGACCAGATACGCAGTATTTT
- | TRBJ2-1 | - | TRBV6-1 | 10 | CASMLGEQFF | TGTGCCAGCATGTTGGGTGAGCAGTTCTTC
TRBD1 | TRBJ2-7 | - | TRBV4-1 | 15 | CASSHGQGVHYEQYF | TGCGCCAGCAGCCACGGACAGGGTGTACACTACGAGCAGTACTTC
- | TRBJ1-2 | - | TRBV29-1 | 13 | CSVEGQVNYGYTF | TGCAGCGTTGAAGGACAGGTTAACTATGGCTACACCTTC
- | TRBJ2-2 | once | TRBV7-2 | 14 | CASSLVWTPGELFF | TGTGCCAGCAGCTTAGTTTGGACACCCGGGGAGCTGTTTTTT
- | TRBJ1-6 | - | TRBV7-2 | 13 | CASSWDYNSPLHF | TGTGCCAGCAGCTGGGACTATAATTCACCCCTCCACTTT
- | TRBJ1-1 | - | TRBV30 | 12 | CAWSRPNTEAFF | TGTGCCTGGAGTCGGCCTAACACTGAAGCTTTCTTT
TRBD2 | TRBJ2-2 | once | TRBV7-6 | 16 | CASSLDSSGGAEELFF | TGTGCCAGCAGCTTAGATAGCAGCGGGGGGGCCGAGGAGCTGTTTTTT
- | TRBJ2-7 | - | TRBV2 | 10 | CASSEYEQYF | TGTGCCAGCAGTGAGTACGAGCAGTACTTC
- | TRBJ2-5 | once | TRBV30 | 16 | CAWSVLPQTPGGTQYF | TGTGCCTGGAGTGTATTACCGCAGACCCCAGGAGGGACCCAGTACTTC
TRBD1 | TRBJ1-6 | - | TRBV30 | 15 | CAWSPGTGRASPLHF | TGTGCCTGGAGTCCGGGGACAGGTCGGGCATCACCCCTCCACTTT
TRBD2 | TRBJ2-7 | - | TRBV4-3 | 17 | CASSQTVRGGSFYEQYF | TGCGCCAGCAGCCAGACGGTGCGGGGGGGATCCTTCTACGAGCAGTACTTC
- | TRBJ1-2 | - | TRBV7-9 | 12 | CASRNRDGGYTF | TGTGCCAGCAGGAACAGGGATGGCGGCTACACCTTC
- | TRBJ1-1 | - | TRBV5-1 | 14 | CASRSRLMNTEAFF | TGCGCCAGCAGAAGCCGACTCATGAACACTGAAGCTTTCTTT
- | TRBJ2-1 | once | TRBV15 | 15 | CATSRDLYRANEQFF | TGTGCCACCAGCAGAGATCTTTACAGGGCGAATGAGCAGTTCTTC
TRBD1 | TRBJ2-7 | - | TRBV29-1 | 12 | CSVVPTGAEQYF | TGCAGCGTTGTACCGACAGGGGCCGAGCAGTACTTC
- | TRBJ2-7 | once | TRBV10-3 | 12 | CAISDSSYEQYF | TGTGCCATCAGTGACTCATCCTACGAGCAGTACTTC
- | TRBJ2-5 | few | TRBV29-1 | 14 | CSVGFRGREETQYF | TGCAGCGTTGGCTTTAGGGGGAGAGAAGAGACCCAGTACTTC
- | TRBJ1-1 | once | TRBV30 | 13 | CAWSVGGNTEAFF | TGTGCCTGGAGTGTTGGGGGGAACACTGAAGCTTTCTTT
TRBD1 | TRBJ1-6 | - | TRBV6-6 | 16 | CASSSGTGLRNSPLHF | TGTGCCAGCAGTAGCGGGACAGGGCTTAGGAATTCACCCCTCCACTTT
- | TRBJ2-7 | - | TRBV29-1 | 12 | CSARDSMNEQYF | TGCAGCGCCCGGGACTCGATGAACGAGCAGTACTTC
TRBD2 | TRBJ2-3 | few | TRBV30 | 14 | CAGQTSGSTDTQYF | TGTGCCGGCCAGACTAGCGGAAGCACAGATACGCAGTATTTT
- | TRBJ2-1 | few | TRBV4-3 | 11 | CASSHLGEQFF | TGCGCCAGCAGCCACTTGGGTGAGCAGTTCTTC
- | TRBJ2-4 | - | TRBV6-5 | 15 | CASTRSTHSGDIQYF | TGTGCCAGCACACGGTCTACGCATAGCGGCGACATTCAGTACTTC
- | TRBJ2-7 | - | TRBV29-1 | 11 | CSVGISYEQYF | TGCAGCGTTGGGATCTCCTACGAGCAGTACTTC
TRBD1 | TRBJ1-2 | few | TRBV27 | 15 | CASSVGTGGLYGYTF | TGTGCCAGCAGTGTCGGGACAGGGGGACTCTATGGCTACACCTTC
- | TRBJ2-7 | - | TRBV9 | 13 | CASSSTGYGEQYF | TGTGCCAGCAGCTCTACAGGGTATGGCGAGCAGTACTTC
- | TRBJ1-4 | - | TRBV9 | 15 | CASSVRGSTNEKLFF | TGTGCCAGCAGCGTCAGGGGTTCAACTAATGAAAAACTGTTTTTT
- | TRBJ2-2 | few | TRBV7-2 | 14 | CASSLRMGAGELFF | TGTGCCAGCAGCCTACGCATGGGCGCCGGGGAGCTGTTTTTT
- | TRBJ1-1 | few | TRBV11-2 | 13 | CASSYGGSTEAFF | TGTGCCAGCAGTTACGGGGGGAGCACTGAAGCTTTCTTT
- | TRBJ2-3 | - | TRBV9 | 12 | CASSVGTDTQYF | TGTGCCAGCAGCGTTGGCACAGATACGCAGTATTTT
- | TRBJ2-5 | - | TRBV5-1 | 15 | CASSSYGGNGETQYF | TGCGCCAGCAGCTCCTACGGCGGGAACGGAGAGACCCAGTACTTC
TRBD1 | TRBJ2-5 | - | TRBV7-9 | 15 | CASSPNRGRGETQYF | TGTGCCAGCAGCCCAAACAGGGGAAGAGGGGAGACCCAGTACTTC
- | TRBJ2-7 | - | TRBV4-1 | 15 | CASSPFRGSTDEQYF | TGCGCCAGCAGCCCCTTTCGGGGGAGTACCGACGAGCAGTACTTC
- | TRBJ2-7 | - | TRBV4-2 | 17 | CASSLRAIGGTPYEQYF | TGTGCCAGCAGCCTTCGAGCAATTGGCGGGACCCCCTACGAGCAGTACTTC
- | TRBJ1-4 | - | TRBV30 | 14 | CAWSVGGQVGELFF | TGTGCCTGGAGTGTAGGTGGGCAGGTTGGGGAACTGTTTTTT
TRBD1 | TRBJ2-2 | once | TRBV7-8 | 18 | CASSDTKGRGRNTGELFF | TGTGCCAGCAGCGATACCAAGGGCAGGGGGCGGAACACCGGGGAGCTGTTTTTT
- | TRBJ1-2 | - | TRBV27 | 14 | CASSSDKRVYGYTF | TGTGCCAGCAGTTCCGACAAGCGGGTCTATGGCTACACCTTC